One TCR beta chain is described in this entry. Its antigen is still unknown. Nothing much larger sits one base from this clone, and base qualities are not available. The sample belongs to a study of Graves' ophthalmopathy and Graves' hyperthyroidism (dated 2018 in TCRdb). Notes on the research overall: Stable hyperthyroidism was defined as no progression to ophthalmopathy within 18 months of follow-up. To explore V-J signatures that separate ophthalmopathy from hyperthyroidism, a discovery set of approximately 100 patients was enrolled, consisting of 40 to 45 with ophthalmopathy and 55 to 65 with stable hyperthyroidism. In total, 120 to 150 blood samples were TCR-sequenced: 40 to 45 ophthalmopathy, under 80 hyperthyroidism and roughly 17 hyperthyroidism-to-ophthalmopathy patients. An independent validation cohort comprised fewer than 20 hyperthyroidism patients and roughly 15 patients who later progressed from hyperthyroidism to ophthalmopathy. The study used signatures of the TCR beta repertoire to tell Graves' ophthalmopathy apart from Graves' hyperthyroidism and to predict which patients would progress to ophthalmopathy. In more than five hyperthyroidism patients, the T-cell repertoires found in thyroid tissue were compared with those found in blood. Following sampling, methimazole starting at 30 mg daily was administered to hyperthyroidism patients, and high-dose intravenous methylprednisolone was administered to ophthalmopathy patients.

General findings and caveats noted by the study authors: No statistical method was used to set the sample size in advance, and the investigators knew which group each participant was assigned to. Among expanded thyroid clonotypes with frequency above 0.001, most also showed up in blood, which suggests that blood repertoires may reflect the thyroid immune response. In validation, the model predicted ophthalmopathy progression with less than 71% sensitivity and roughly 72% specificity; about a dozen predicted patients were CT-confirmed with GO in a median of approximately 6.2 months. The 13-signature model separated ophthalmopathy from stable hyperthyroidism with 85% to 90% sensitivity and 81% to 82% specificity in cross-validation, and 80%/75% in the test set.

Taken from cysteine to phenylalanine, the CDR3 has 15 residues. Just the 45-base CDR3 DNA is kept, in frame starting at base 1. Via the germline V gene, CDR1 is MGHRA and CDR2 YSYEKL. Trimming at the junction amounts to 0 bases on V and 1 base on J, and the germline ends lie 7 bases apart. For repertoire sequencing, the TCR beta CDR3 regions were amplified from RNA transcripts. HTBI primers and the Qiagen OneStep RT-PCR kit were used in a first-round RT-PCR, which was followed by a second-round multiplex PCR, size selection and purification. The libraries underwent paired-end sequencing with 100 bp reads on an Illumina HiSeq2000. The published analysis was carried out like this. Reads were processed with SOAPnuke, discarding reads with adapters, uncalled bases, mean Phred below 15, or no exact constant-primer or identifier match. COPE v1.2.5 was used to merge high-quality paired reads. Each unique nucleotide sequence was treated as a clonotype, and MiTCR v1.1 was used to align the clonotypes to the IMGT TRB V, D and J references. The analysis was limited to V-J combinations with a frequency above 0.0001, which together covered 98% to 99.2% of repertoires. For each V-J combination, a TCR clonal expansion and chaos score was defined as F50 clonal expansion divided by the chaos observed in the TCRdist matrix. Features were reduced by Welch's t-statistics and random forest to some 13 V-J combinations, which fed a naive Bayes classifier. Thyroid-blood repertoire similarity was quantified with the Morisita-Horn index. Through fastp at Q25 and MiXCR, TCRdb rebuilt clones from the public reads, retaining in-frame beta chains. Rows merge per CDR3 protein into single entries with the most common DNA and genes. These V and J calls rely on TCRdb rather than the paper's analysis. Here the sample has 900,000 to 1,200,000 distinct CDR3 sequences; about 40% occur a single time. In total, the top ten clones hold 8.5% to 14% of the sample.

Patients with hyperthyroidism were aged 18 to 65 years, had been newly diagnosed, and had a disease duration of less than 2 months. Patients with other autoimmune diseases, uncontrolled infections, pregnancy or lactation were excluded. Clinical symptoms, serum thyroxine, TRAb, thyroid ultrasound and orbital computed tomography were used for diagnosis. Total RNA was extracted using Trizol reagent, and RNA quality was checked on an Agilent 2100 Bioanalyzer. This receptor was identified in an adult man with Graves' hyperthyroidism. The chain was built from TRBV4-1 and TRBJ1-5, with the D segment identity uncertain. What was sequenced was peripheral blood or thyroid tissue (not recorded which). The CDR3 loop reads CASSQDLFSNQPQHF. The nucleotides are TGCGCCAGCAGCCAAGATTTGTTCAGCAATCAGCCCCAGCATTTT.